The entry below describes one TCR beta chain. Germline CDR1 and CDR2: MNHEY and SVGAGI. The ends were cut back, 8 bases at V and 4 bases at J, with 14 bases in the middle. There are 14 residues in the CDR3. These data come from a study of Ad26.COV2.S vaccination and SARS-CoV-2 variants. Study-level background: Donor participated within the Ad26.COV2.S arm of the COV1001 trial.

Treatment specified: around 19 received Ad26.COV2.S at low or high dose, single or two shots; 5 received placebo; per-sample allocation not given. The investigators took samples on day 63 after the first vaccine or placebo injection. Vaccination used an Ad26 vector expressing Wuhan-strain SARS-CoV-2 spike. Clones were sequenced by immunoSEQ multiplex PCR, and TCRdb holds only the in-frame ones, with some missing. This repertoire shows under 550,000 clones, approximately 90% found once; its top ten account for approximately 12%. The V gene is TRBV6-5, the J gene TRBJ1-4; possibly TRBD1 for D (6 bases). The specimen was peripheral blood, collected in a trial of Ad26.COV2.S vaccine versus placebo. The sequence derives from a person between 18 and 60 years old who received the Ad26.COV2.S COVID-19 vaccine or a placebo. CDR3 residues: CASGPGHRNEKLFF. The CDR3 DNA is TGTGCCAGCGGACCGGGACACCGTAATGAAAAACTGTTTTTT.